These 20 T cell receptor beta chains were all obtained from the same sample, sequenced in a study of T cell changes during pregnancy in multiple sclerosis. Assay: immunoSEQ multiplex PCR; the TCRdb copy retains only in-frame clones and omits some. The sample records about 50,000 clones, approximately 92% being singletons. This sample comprised CD4+ T cells from peripheral blood mononuclear cells, obtained in the third trimester of pregnancy. All receptors derive from a female donor with multiple sclerosis, enrolled in a pregnancy study.

The V call is TRBV19, the J call TRBJ2-1; 9 bases are shared with TRBD2. The V segment lost 3 bases and the J segment 3 bases; nucleotides outside the gene matches: 6. The germline V gene has CDR1 LNHDA and CDR2 SQIVND (reference sequence). This CDR3 region has 16 residues. The CDR3: CASSIRAGGGYNEQFF. CDR3 DNA: TGTGCCAGTAGTATCCGTGCGGGGGGGGGCTACAATGAGCAGTTCTTC.

On this clone itself: The sample has other DNA sequences that encode this CDR3 too. The V gene is TRBV6-6, the J gene TRBJ1-1, with TRBD1 matching 7 bases. The V gene end was trimmed by 4 bases and the J gene end by 0 bases; junction bases not matched to a gene: 5. CDR1 and CDR2 (germline): MNHNY, SVGAGI (reference sequence). The length of the CDR3 is 15 residues. CDR3 DNA: TGTGCCAGCAGTTCACCCGGACAGGTGAACACTGAAGCTTTCTTT. Translation gives CASSSPGQVNTEAFF.

The chain combines TRBV9 with TRBJ2-2; the D gene is possibly TRBD1 (5 bases). The CDR3 contains 16 residues. V was pared by 4 bases and J by 5 bases, with 18 bases between. CDR1 and CDR2 (germline): SGDLS, YYNGEE. CDR3 coding DNA: TGTGCCAGCAGCCCGAGAAGGGGATCAGGAACCGGGGAGCTGTTTTTT. It codes for CASSPRRGSGTGELFF.

The chain is built from TRBV30 and TRBJ1-2, with D possibly being TRBD1 (5 bases). The CDR3 length is 13 residues. Looked up from germline, CDR1 is GTSNPN and CDR2 is SVGIG (reference sequence). V lost 3 bases and J 5 bases, leaving 13 bases between the germline ends. The CDR3 reads CAWSTRVKYGYTF. The CDR3 nucleotides are TGTGCCTGGAGCACCAGGGTGAAGTATGGCTACACCTTC.

The chain couples TRBV4-2 to TRBJ1-2, with D perhaps matching TRBD1 (6 bases). The CDR3 spans 17 residues. Germline V gives CDR1 LGHNA, CDR2 YNFKEQ. Trimming pared 0 bases from V and 4 bases from J, leaving 18 bases between. This CDR3 is CASSQDQSGGVGYGYTF. The CDR3 nucleotides read TGTGCCAGCAGCCAAGATCAATCGGGGGGCGTCGGCTATGGCTACACCTTC.

This clone was counted a single time. V and J are TRBV25-1 and TRBJ1-1; D is unclear. In germline, CDR1 is MGHDK, CDR2 SYGVNS. This CDR3 has 14 residues. This CDR3 is CAYYLPVMNTEAFF. The CDR3 nucleotides are TGTGCTTACTATTTACCAGTCATGAACACTGAAGCTTTCTTT.

The chain couples TRBV23-1 to TRBJ2-3, with TRBD2 identical over 7 bases. TRBV23-1 is labeled an ORF, and its function is uncertain. CDR3 length equals 16 residues. V was pared by 4 bases and J by 0 bases, with 7 bases of the junction left unmatched. DNA of the CDR3: TGCGCCAGCAGTCTACTCAGCGGGGAGAGCACAGATACGCAGTATTTT. This gives the protein CASSLLSGESTDTQYF.

This sequence joins TRBV30 and TRBJ2-2, with 14 bases matching TRBD2. The germline CDR1 and CDR2 sequences are GTSNPN and SVGIG (reference sequence). This CDR3 is 18 amino acids long. V lost 4 bases and J lost 2; bases outside the gene matches: 9. CDR3 sequence (DNA): TGTGCCTGGACGCCCCTCGGGACTAGCGGGAGTAACACCGGGGAGCTGTTTTTT. Residues: CAWTPLGTSGSNTGELFF.

This chain joins TRBV6-5 and TRBJ1-4, with D unresolved. The CDR3 is made up of 16 amino acids. Germline V gene sequence: CDR1 MNHEY, CDR2 SVGAGI. V gave up 4 bases and J gave up 5 bases, with 17 bases separating them. In DNA form, the CDR3 reads TGTGCCAGCAGTTCCTCAGGCCTTGGAGACAATGAAAAACTGTTTTTT. Residues: CASSSSGLGDNEKLFF.

The chain combines TRBV19 with TRBJ2-2; 8 bases line up with TRBD1. The V segment lost 6 bases and the J segment 2 bases; nucleotides outside the gene matches: 5. The CDR3 loop spans 15 amino acids. Looked up from germline, CDR1 is LNHDA and CDR2 is SQIVND (reference sequence). The CDR3 region is CASRAGQGNTGELFF. The CDR3 coding sequence is TGTGCCAGTAGGGCAGGACAGGGCAACACCGGGGAGCTGTTTTTT.

The rearrangement uses TRBV5-4 and TRBJ1-1; 11 nucleotides line up with TRBD1. This CDR3 spans 15 amino acids. The junction had 6 bases not matched to a gene; V was cut back by 4 bases and J by 4 bases. CDR1 SGHNT and CDR2 YYREEE come from the germline V gene (reference sequence). For the CDR3, the DNA is TGTGCCAGCAGCGAGGACAGGGGGCTTGGCACTGAAGCTTTCTTT. Its protein is CASSEDRGLGTEAFF.

The V call is TRBV9, the J call TRBJ2-5; 10 bases are shared with TRBD2. Trimming took 0 bases from V and 1 from J; bases not matched to a gene: 6. The V gene's germline CDR1 is SGDLS and CDR2 YYNGEE. This CDR3 is 17 amino acids long. CDR3 nucleotide sequence: TGTGCCAGCAGCGTAGATCCTAGCGGGGGACTCCAAGAGACCCAGTACTTC. The encoded protein is CASSVDPSGGLQETQYF.

The gene calls are TRBV5-6 and TRBJ1-1; D uncertain. Germline V gene data show CDR1 as SGHDT and CDR2 as YYEEEE. The CDR3 runs to 17 residues. Trimming took off 4 bases at V and 3 bases at J, with 22 bases between the two ends. CDR3 region: CASSRDRVWGKDTEAFF. The CDR3 DNA sequence: TGTGCCAGCAGCCGGGATCGTGTGTGGGGAAAGGACACTGAAGCTTTCTTT.

The rearrangement joins TRBV6-5 to TRBJ2-3; 7 nucleotides agree with TRBD2. The CDR3 sequence is 15 residues long. Looked up from germline, CDR1 is MNHEY and CDR2 is SVGAGI. Losses at the gene ends were 7 bases for V and 2 bases for J; bases not matched to a gene: 9. CDR3 nucleotide sequence: TGTGCCAGCACGGCCGGGACTATTCTCACAGATACGCAGTATTTT. Its translation: CASTAGTILTDTQYF.

The chain carries TRBV7-9 and TRBJ2-3; D gene unclear. V lost 0 bases and J 7 bases, leaving 8 bases between the germline ends. Germline lookup yields CDR1 SEHNR and CDR2 FQNEAQ (reference sequence). This CDR3 is built from 13 residues. CDR3: CASSLAGHNTQYF. CDR3 sequence (DNA): TGTGCCAGCAGCTTAGCGGGCCATAATACGCAGTATTTT.

This rearrangement joins TRBV28 to TRBJ1-2, with 9 bases aligning to TRBD1. The CDR3 is 15 residues long. Germline trimming cut 1 base from V and 4 bases from J; bases unmatched to any gene: 4. Germline V gives CDR1 MDHEN, CDR2 SYDVKM. As DNA, the CDR3 is TGTGCCAGCAGTTTATCCGGGACAGGGATCTATGGCTACACCTTC. This codes for CASSLSGTGIYGYTF.

The V gene is TRBV7-9, the J gene TRBJ1-2, with TRBD1 matching over 12 bases. The CDR3 is 15 amino acids. V shed 5 bases and J 8 bases; nucleotides not matched to a gene: 9. Germline V gene data show CDR1 as SEHNR and CDR2 as FQNEAQ (reference sequence). In DNA form, the CDR3 reads TGTGCCAGCAGCCTCGGGACAGGGGGCCTAGGGGGCTACACCTTC. Translation: CASSLGTGGLGGYTF.

This rearrangement joins TRBV7-9 to TRBJ1-5; D is undetermined. The CDR3 length is 12 residues. Germline loops: CDR1 SEHNR, CDR2 FQNEAQ (reference sequence). Trimming took 4 bases from V and 9 from J, leaving 10 bases between them. This CDR3 reads CASSWEEGPQHF. In nucleotides, the CDR3 is TGTGCCAGCAGCTGGGAGGAGGGGCCCCAGCATTTT.

Points on this clone: The junction departs from the called germline gene at one end, perhaps through a read error. V usage is TRBV18 and J usage is TRBJ2-4, with 16 bases identical to TRBD2. The CDR3 length is 18 residues. CDR1 and CDR2 from the germline V gene are KGHSH and LQKENI. The CDR3 sequence: CASTPGTSGGAFKNIQYF. CDR3 DNA sequence: TGTGCCAGCACACCCGGGACTAGCGGGGGGGCGTTCAAAAACATTCAGTACTTC.

The chain uses TRBV27 and TRBJ1-4; TRBD1 matches 8 bases. The CDR3 sequence is 14 residues long. Per germline, CDR1 MNHEY and CDR2 SMNVEV (reference sequence). J gave up 7 bases and V 5 bases, and 6 bases lay outside the gene matches. CDR3 nucleotide sequence: TGTGCCAGCAGTAGGACAGGGAGGGCTGAAAAACTGTTTTTT. Translating gives CASSRTGRAEKLFF.